These 29 T cell receptor beta chains originate from one sample sequenced in a study of blood T cells in healthy people across ages. Using a J-beta primer mix together with a sample-barcoded 5' primer, a second PCR was run for about 6 to 11 cycles. TCRdb analysed the 5' RACE reads with MiXCR anew, one entry per CDR3 protein. This table holds under 2,000,000 distinct CDR3 sequences, around 48% found once. The material sequenced was blood. These receptors originate from a woman between 35 and 50 years old in good health.

The chain links TRBV18 to TRBJ2-1; D possibly corresponds to TRBD1 (6 bases). Germline V CDR1 and CDR2: KGHSH, LQKENI. The germline V and J ends were trimmed by 6 bases and 0 bases, with 12 bases remaining between them. The CDR3 runs 15 residues. This CDR3 reads CASSMDRYSYNEQFF. The CDR3 coding sequence is TGTGCCAGCTCCATGGACAGATACTCCTACAATGAGCAGTTCTTC.

This chain connects TRBV15 to TRBJ2-1; 9 positions agree with TRBD1. After removal of 5 bases from V and 4 bases from J, the junction contained 6 bases not matched to a gene. The CDR3 contains 15 residues. Germline V lookup: CDR1 LNHNV, CDR2 YYDKDF (reference sequence). Written as DNA, the CDR3 is TGTGCCACCAGCTTCCGGGACAGGGTATACAATGAGCAGTTCTTC. As protein: CATSFRDRVYNEQFF.

This clonotype turned up a few times. CDR3 sequence (DNA): TGTGCCAGCAGTCCCTCCCTGGGCGTATATGGCTACACCTTC. Its translation: CASSPSLGVYGYTF. The V call is TRBV12-3 or TRBV12-4, the J call TRBJ1-2; unclear D gene. The CDR3 spans 14 residues. V lost 5 bases, J lost 5 bases, and 15 bases lay in between.

V and J are TRBV28 and TRBJ2-3; D possibly uses TRBD1 or TRBD2 (5 bases each). CDR1 and CDR2 from the germline V gene are MDHEN and SYDVKM. V was shortened by 6 bases and J by 2 bases, with 12 bases between the two germline ends. The CDR3 is 14 residues long. The CDR3 region is CASRSWGTTDTQYF. The CDR3 bases are TGTGCCAGCAGAAGTTGGGGGACCACAGATACGCAGTATTTT.

The chain has TRBV29-1 and TRBJ2-7, with unresolved D. The V gene's germline CDR1 is SQVTM and CDR2 ANQGSEA. V lost 3 bases and J 3 bases, leaving 6 bases between the germline ends. The CDR3 runs to 11 residues. The CDR3 protein is CSVEMGYEQYF. The CDR3 region has the DNA TGCAGCGTTGAGATGGGCTACGAGCAGTACTTC.

The V call is TRBV4-1, the J call TRBJ1-5, with TRBD1 matching over 8 bases. V was clipped by 1 base and J by 1 base; unmatched bases: 6. CDR1 is MGHRA, CDR2 YSYEKL, per germline. The CDR3 length is 17 residues. The chain's CDR3 is CASSQGGTGLSNQPQHF. In DNA, the CDR3 is TGCGCCAGCAGCCAAGGTGGGACAGGTTTGAGCAATCAGCCCCAGCATTTT.

J is TRBJ2-4 and V is TRBV7-9; no clear D. The DNA end is more similar to TRBJ2-7, so the J call may be wrong. CDR1 and CDR2 (germline): SEHNR, FQNEAQ (reference sequence). There are 13 residues in the CDR3. CDR3 region: CASSMLLLFEQYF. The CDR3, as DNA: TGTGCCAGCAGCATGCTACTCCTATTCGAGCAGTACTTC.

Comment on this clonotype: The junction departs from germline at one end; a sequencing error may be responsible. J is TRBJ2-7 and V is TRBV6-5; 9 nucleotides match TRBD1. The CDR3 runs 16 residues. Germline V lookup: CDR1 MNHEY, CDR2 SVGAGI. CDR3 residues: CASRGPGTGFPHERYF. The CDR3 DNA follows: TGTGCCAGCAGGGGACCCGGGACAGGGTTCCCCCATGAGCGGTACTTC.

The J gene is TRBJ2-4, the V gene TRBV19, with D possibly being TRBD2 (5 bases). V was cut by 3 bases and J by 8 bases, with 11 bases left in between. CDR1 is LNHDA, CDR2 SQIVND, per germline (reference sequence). The CDR3 sequence is 13 residues long. The CDR3 sequence is CASSMWTEDIQYF. Written as DNA, the CDR3 is TGTGCCAGTAGTATGTGGACTGAAGACATTCAGTACTTC.

The V gene is TRBV27, the J gene TRBJ1-2; TRBD1 might be the D (5 bases). This CDR3 contains 15 residues. Germline-derived CDR1 and CDR2 are MNHEY and SMNVEV (reference sequence). The V gene lost 10 bases and the J gene lost 4 bases, with 22 bases spanning the gap. CDR3 DNA: TGTGCCACCGGTCGGTGGGGCAGGGACCCCTATGGCTACACCTTC. Translation: CATGRWGRDPYGYTF.

J is TRBJ2-3 and V is TRBV24-1, with TRBD1 as a possible D gene (5 bases). The germline gives CDR1 KGHDR, CDR2 SFDVKD. The CDR3 is 16 amino acids. Trimming pared 4 bases from V and 0 bases from J, leaving 13 bases between. The CDR3 loop is CATSDFDRSSTDTQYF. CDR3 nucleotides: TGTGCCACCAGTGACTTTGACAGATCTAGCACAGATACGCAGTATTTT.

The rearrangement uses TRBV29-1 and TRBJ2-7; perhaps TRBD1 as D (6 bases). The germline V and J ends were trimmed by 4 bases and 3 bases, with 13 bases remaining between them. CDR1 and CDR2 from the germline V gene are SQVTM and ANQGSEA. The CDR3 contains 13 residues. This CDR3 reads CSVAPRGIYEQYF. In DNA form, the CDR3 reads TGCAGCGTTGCTCCCAGGGGCATCTACGAGCAGTACTTC.

This clonotype has just one count. This chain connects TRBV6-2 or TRBV6-3 to TRBJ2-4, with 7 bases lining up with TRBD1. Germline lookup yields CDR1 MNHEY and CDR2 SVGEGT. With V trimmed by 5 bases and J by 10 bases, 5 bases remained unmatched. The CDR3 totals 12 residues. The DNA for the CDR3 is TGTGCCAGCAGTGCCGGGACAGAGATTCAGTACTTC. Amino acid sequence: CASSAGTEIQYF.

Remarks on this clonotype: The junction shows a germline mismatch at one end, possibly a read error. V gene TRBV18 combines with J gene TRBJ1-1; possibly TRBD1 for D (5 bases). CDR1 is KGHSH, CDR2 LQKENI, per germline. The CDR3 covers 13 residues. Written as DNA, the CDR3 is TGTGCCAGCTCACAGGGGATGAACGCTGAAGCTTTCTTT. It codes for CASSQGMNAEAFF.

As to this clonotype: A read error may produce the germline difference seen at one junction end. The chain has TRBV18 and TRBJ2-1, with D unresolved. This CDR3 has 15 amino acids. The germline CDR1 and CDR2 sequences are KGHSH and LQKENI. The CDR3: CASSAPLGRNNEQFF. In nucleotides, the CDR3 is TGCGCCAGCTCAGCCCCTCTAGGCAGAAACAATGAGCAGTTCTTC.

This clonotype was observed a handful of times. The chain links TRBV7-9 to TRBJ1-2; perhaps TRBD1 as D (5 bases). V was clipped by 5 bases and J by 7 bases, with 17 bases between them. The germline CDR1 and CDR2 sequences are SEHNR and FQNEAQ (reference sequence). The CDR3 loop spans 14 amino acids. CDR3 residues: CASSLLQGPGGYTF. The CDR3 DNA reads TGTGCCAGCAGCCTCCTGCAGGGACCTGGTGGCTACACCTTC.

This chain links TRBV9 with TRBJ2-4; 7 positions agree with TRBD1. Germline assignment: CDR1 SGDLS and CDR2 YYNGEE. This CDR3 is 14 amino acids long. With 3 bases clipped from V and 6 bases from J, the junction kept 6 bases outside the gene matches. The CDR3 reads CASSAGTVGNIQYF. The CDR3 nucleotides are TGTGCCAGCAGCGCCGGGACAGTAGGAAACATTCAGTACTTC.

J is TRBJ1-5 and V is TRBV20-1; D might be TRBD1 (6 bases). Germline CDR1 is DFQATT and CDR2 is SNEGSKA (reference sequence). This CDR3 has 13 residues. The germline V and J ends were trimmed by 4 bases and 4 bases, with 11 bases remaining between them. The CDR3 protein is CSATTGQNQPQHF. The CDR3 nucleotides read TGCAGTGCTACCACAGGACAGAATCAGCCCCAGCATTTT.

On this clonotype: One end of the junction fails to match germline, which may point to a read error. This chain uses TRBV28 with TRBJ2-3; no reliable D call. This CDR3 is built from 13 residues. The germline CDR1 and CDR2 sequences are MDHEN and SYDVKM. CDR3 nucleotides: TGTGTCAGCCGTGGCTTTAGCACAGATACGCAGTATTTT. Amino acid sequence: CVSRGFSTDTQYF.

A word on this clonotype: Compared with germline, one end of the junction differs, possibly owing to a read error. The rearrangement joins TRBV6-5 to TRBJ1-5; D is uncertain. This CDR3 is built from 15 residues. Germline loops: CDR1 MNHEY, CDR2 SVGAGI. The CDR3 is CASSYSWDSDQPQHF. The CDR3 DNA sequence: TGTGCCAGCAGTTACTCGTGGGATAGCGATCAGCCCCAGCATTTT.

The table lists this clonotype with a few counts. This chain joins TRBV7-9 and TRBJ2-5; 8 nucleotides agree with TRBD1. V lost 7 bases and J lost 4; bases outside the gene matches: 14. Germline V gene lookup returns CDR1 SEHNR and CDR2 FQNEAQ (reference sequence). The CDR3 is 16 amino acids. The chain's CDR3 is CASTFAGGAWGETQYF. The DNA of the CDR3 is TGTGCCAGCACCTTCGCAGGGGGCGCTTGGGGAGAGACCCAGTACTTC.

This clonotype was recorded a few times. The chain couples TRBV4-2 to TRBJ2-7, with D possibly being TRBD1 (6 bases). Germline-derived CDR1 and CDR2 are LGHNA and YNFKEQ. The CDR3 extends over 13 amino acids. Trimming removed 0 bases at V and 6 bases at J, with 9 bases between. The CDR3 nucleotides are TGTGCCAGCAGCCAAGACGAAGGGGGCGAGCAGTACTTC. Translated: CASSQDEGGEQYF.

The genes are TRBV12-3 or TRBV12-4 and TRBJ2-1; TRBD2 matches 8 bases. The CDR3 runs 14 residues. The V and J ends lost 2 bases and 7 bases, in that order; junction bases with no gene match: 4. The CDR3 protein is CASSLTSGRNEQFF. The CDR3 DNA reads as TGTGCCAGCAGTTTAACTAGCGGTCGGAATGAGCAGTTCTTC.

The rearrangement links TRBV20-1 to TRBJ2-5; 7 bases map to TRBD2. There are 13 residues in the CDR3. The ends lost 6 bases at V and 4 bases at J; junction bases unmatched: 8. Germline values: CDR1 DFQATT, CDR2 SNEGSKA (reference sequence). CDR3 in amino acids: CSAGGREAETQYF. The CDR3, as DNA: TGCAGTGCGGGAGGGAGGGAGGCAGAGACCCAGTACTTC.

A word on this clonotype: At one boundary the junction diverges from the germline segment, which might be a read error. The V gene is TRBV13, the J gene TRBJ2-3, with a weak D call TRBD2 (5 bases). The CDR3 contains 19 residues. CDR1 and CDR2 from the germline V gene are PRHDT and FYEKMQ (reference sequence). The CDR3 region is CASSLLSAFVTPSTDTRYF. CDR3 coding DNA: TGTGCCAGCAGCTTACTTTCTGCTTTTGTAACCCCTAGCACAGATACGCGGTATTTT.

The chain combines TRBV24-1 with TRBJ2-3, with D tentatively TRBD2 (5 bases). Germline V CDR1 and CDR2: KGHDR, SFDVKD. CDR3 length: 14 amino acids. Deletions cut 4 bases from V and 3 bases from J, with 10 bases between. The CDR3 DNA reads TGTGCCACCAGTGAAGAGGGCGCGACAGATACGCAGTATTTT. Its protein is CATSEEGATDTQYF.

This chain joins TRBV9 and TRBJ2-6; a possible D gene is TRBD1 (5 bases). Trimming shortened V by 4 bases and J by 2 bases, and 10 bases separated the two germline ends. Germline values: CDR1 SGDLS, CDR2 YYNGEE. This CDR3 comprises 15 residues. For the CDR3, the DNA is TGTGCCAGCAGCCAACAGGTAGCTGGGGCCAACGTCCTGACTTTC. Residues: CASSQQVAGANVLTF. The variable domain in full, completed from reference TRBV9 and TRBJ2-6, reads DSGVTQTPKHLITATGQRVTLRCSPRSGDLSVYWYQQSLDQGLQFLIQYYNGEERAKGNILERFSAQQFPDLHSELNLSSLELGDSALYFCASSQQVAGANVLTFGAGSRLTVL.

The chain links TRBV13 to TRBJ2-3; 8 bases are a match to TRBD2. J gave up 0 bases and V 5 bases, and 25 bases lay outside the gene matches. Germline V CDR1 and CDR2: PRHDT, FYEKMQ (reference sequence). This CDR3 spans 22 amino acids. The CDR3 DNA reads as TGTGCCAGCAGCCGACGGCCGGGGATAGCGGGGCCTTATCACCTTAGCACAGATACGCAGTATTTT. The encoded protein is CASSRRPGIAGPYHLSTDTQYF.

The chain carries TRBV20-1 and TRBJ2-7; 7 nucleotides agree with TRBD2. The J call may not be correct, given that the DNA end is closer to TRBJ2-5. Per the germline V gene, CDR1 is DFQATT and CDR2 is SNEGSKA (reference sequence). The CDR3 extends over 13 amino acids. The CDR3 reads CSAPGLVGETQYF. CDR3 DNA: TGCAGTGCCCCCGGACTAGTAGGGGAGACCCAGTACTTC.